This T cell receptor beta chain was recovered during a study of cytomegalovirus exposure and HLA in healthy donors. General study findings and limits: Most observed TCR sequences were rare, whereas some public TCRs were detected in many donors.

As concerns this clone: Antigen unknown.

Clones were read by immunoSEQ multiplex PCR, and TCRdb kept only the in-frame ones, dropping some. This table has under 400,000 clones, around 90% appearing once. The CDR3 runs to 14 residues. J was trimmed by 5 bases and V by 5 bases; bases with no gene match: 4. Germline V gene lookup returns CDR1 SGHRS and CDR2 YFSETQ. The TCR was taken from a man under 40 in good health and CMV-seronegative. Sequencing was carried out using PBMCs. The chain combines TRBV5-1 with TRBJ2-5, with TRBD2 matching 12 bases. The CDR3 protein is CASRTSGGGETQYF. Here the CDR3 DNA reads TGCGCCAGCAGGACTAGCGGGGGTGGGGAGACCCAGTACTTC.